The present entry profiles one TCR beta chain with its context. This sample was taken from a study of OX40 agonist ivuxolimab in advanced cancers. Measured with immunoSEQ multiplex PCR; TCRdb has only the in-frame clones, and not every one. This table holds around 65,000 clones, over 90% found once. Germline V gives CDR1 LNHDA, CDR2 SQIVND (reference sequence). V was shortened by 3 bases and J by 0 bases, with 6 bases between the two germline ends. The CDR3 length is 14 residues. The source of this sequence is an adult with an advanced solid tumor such as melanoma, head and neck, liver or kidney cancer. The chain links TRBV19 to TRBJ2-1; D not resolved. Source: CD4+ or CD8+ T cells sorted from blood, taken in a trial of the OX40 agonist ivuxolimab. The CDR3 reads CASSMAASYNEQFF. The CDR3 nucleotides read TGTGCCAGTAGTATGGCTGCCTCCTACAATGAGCAGTTCTTC. The full variable domain, with the rest looked up from reference TRBV19 and TRBJ2-1, is DGGITQSPKYLFRKEGQNVTLSCEQNLNHDAMYWYRQDPGQGLRLIYYSQIVNDFQKGDIAEGYSVSREKKESFPLTVTSAQKNPTAFYLCASSMAASYNEQFFGPGTRLTVL.